This entry lists 28 T cell receptor beta chains sequenced from one sample in a study of blood T cell repertoires in COVID-19. Assay: immunoSEQ multiplex PCR; the TCRdb copy retains only in-frame clones and omits some. The sample gives about 330,000 clones, over 70% of which show up once; about 5% is in the top ten. Sequenced material: PBMCs or T cells enriched from blood (not recorded which). These TCRs come from a man aged 25-45 years who had recovered from COVID-19.

This clone was counted only a few times. This chain connects TRBV7-8 to TRBJ1-1; the match to TRBD1 covers 7 bases. J gave up 11 bases and V 0 bases, and 12 bases lay outside the gene matches. The CDR3 has 15 amino acids. CDR1 SGHVS and CDR2 FQNEAQ come from the germline V gene. CDR3 sequence: CASSLAPGTGVVAFF. The DNA for the CDR3 is TGTGCCAGCAGCTTAGCGCCGGGAACAGGGGTAGTCGCTTTCTTT.

The J gene is TRBJ1-4, the V gene TRBV6-5; unclear D gene. CDR3 size: 14 residues. Germline assignment: CDR1 MNHEY and CDR2 SVGAGI. V gave up 6 bases and J gave up 4 bases, with 12 bases separating them. CDR3 sequence reads: CASRIDPYNEKLFF. The CDR3 DNA follows: TGTGCCAGCAGGATTGATCCCTATAATGAAAAACTGTTTTTT.

The chain recombines TRBV9 with TRBJ2-5; 8 positions agree with TRBD1. Trimming removed 4 bases from V and 7 bases from J; junction bases left unmatched: 6. CDR1 is SGDLS and CDR2 is YYNGEE in the germline V gene. This CDR3 comprises 13 residues. CDR3 loop: CASSRDRHGTQYF. CDR3 DNA: TGTGCCAGCAGCAGGGACAGGCATGGGACCCAGTACTTC.

A single count supports this clone. The CDR3, as DNA: TGTGCCAGCAGTTACAACAGGGGGCAAGAGACCCAGTACTTC. Residues: CASSYNRGQETQYF. The chain recombines TRBV6-5 with TRBJ2-5; TRBD1 matches at 8 bases. The CDR3 has 14 amino acids. V dropped 2 bases and J dropped 2; count of bases not matched to a gene: 1. CDR1 is MNHEY and CDR2 is SVGAGI in the germline V gene.

The genes are TRBV11-2 and TRBJ1-1, with D tentatively TRBD1 (5 bases). Looked up from germline, CDR1 is SGHAT and CDR2 is FQNNGV. The CDR3 length is 17 residues. The V and J ends lost 6 bases and 4 bases respectively, with 24 bases between them. CDR3 residues: CASRLGAPQVDLTEAFF. In DNA form, the CDR3 reads TGTGCCAGCAGGCTAGGGGCACCCCAGGTGGATCTCACTGAAGCTTTCTTT.

The rearrangement joins TRBV19 to TRBJ1-2; 8 bases are shared with TRBD1. This CDR3 is 13 amino acids long. Per the germline V gene, CDR1 is LNHDA and CDR2 is SQIVND (reference sequence). V dropped 6 bases and J dropped 2; count of bases not matched to a gene: 2. The CDR3 DNA reads TGTGCCAGTAGGAGGGACAGGAACTATGGCTACACCTTC. It codes for CASRRDRNYGYTF.

A note on this clone: Different DNA sequences within this sample yield the same CDR3. The chain links TRBV27 to TRBJ2-7; 7 bases map to TRBD1. V lost 6 bases, J lost 3 bases, and 8 bases stayed unmatched. This CDR3 has 14 residues. Looked up from germline, CDR1 is MNHEY and CDR2 is SMNVEV (reference sequence). The CDR3 DNA follows: TGTGCCAGCAGACGACAGGGTCTGGGCTACGAGCAGTACTTC. Protein sequence: CASRRQGLGYEQYF.

This chain links TRBV6-5 with TRBJ1-2, with a weak D call TRBD1 (5 bases). CDR1 and CDR2 (germline): MNHEY, SVGAGI. This CDR3 spans 14 amino acids. Deletions cut 6 bases from V and 6 bases from J, with 17 bases between. The CDR3 DNA reads as TGTGCCAGCAGCTCCCCTGGGGGGACCCATGGCTACACCTTC. Encoded protein: CASSSPGGTHGYTF.

V and J are TRBV19 and TRBJ2-1; perhaps TRBD1 as D (6 bases). Trimming took 0 bases from V and 4 from J, leaving 10 bases between them. The CDR3 is 15 amino acids. Germline V lookup: CDR1 LNHDA, CDR2 SQIVND (reference sequence). In nucleotides, the CDR3 is TGTGCCAGTAGTATAGACAGGGGTAATTACAATGAGCAGTTCTTC. Protein: CASSIDRGNYNEQFF.

This clone was counted once. The genes are TRBV7-3 and TRBJ2-7, with 8 positions matching TRBD1. This CDR3 is 14 amino acids long. The V gene's germline CDR1 is SGHTA and CDR2 FQGTGA. V gave up 2 bases and J gave up 3 bases; unmatched junction bases: 3. CDR3: CASSLGTGNYEQYF. CDR3 DNA sequence: TGTGCCAGCAGCTTAGGGACAGGAAACTACGAGCAGTACTTC.

The V and J genes are TRBV9 and TRBJ2-2; 9 nucleotides line up with TRBD2. With V trimmed by 4 bases and J by 5 bases, 9 bases remained unmatched. The V gene's germline CDR1 is SGDLS and CDR2 YYNGEE. The CDR3 is made up of 16 amino acids. CDR3 sequence: CASSPSGGGGTGELFF. DNA for the CDR3: TGTGCCAGCAGCCCGTCCGGCGGGGGGGGTACCGGGGAGCTGTTTTTT.

J is TRBJ1-5 and V is TRBV30, with no clear D. There are 15 residues in the CDR3. The V gene lost 4 bases and the J gene lost 0 bases, with 13 bases spanning the gap. The germline V gene has CDR1 GTSNPN and CDR2 SVGIG (reference sequence). The CDR3 sequence is CAWTRDSNSNQPQHF. The CDR3 coding sequence is TGTGCCTGGACCCGAGACTCAAATAGCAATCAGCCCCAGCATTTT.

This chain joins TRBV4-1 and TRBJ2-7, with a possible D match to TRBD1 (5 bases). The CDR3 runs 14 residues. V shed 1 base and J shed 1 base, with 8 bases lying between them. CDR1 MGHRA and CDR2 YSYEKL come from the germline V gene. CDR3 amino acids: CASSQVTGSYEQYF. The CDR3 DNA follows: TGCGCCAGCAGCCAAGTCACAGGATCCTACGAGCAGTACTTC.

J is TRBJ2-7 and V is TRBV29-1, with a weak D call TRBD2 (6 bases). Per the germline V gene, CDR1 is SQVTM and CDR2 is ANQGSEA. The CDR3 sequence is 12 residues long. Trimming stripped 7 bases from V and 1 base from J, with 11 bases between. CDR3 region: CSAGTSSYEQYF. For the CDR3, the DNA is TGCAGCGCCGGGACTTCTTCCTACGAGCAGTACTTC.

This rearrangement joins TRBV7-9 to TRBJ2-6; tentatively, D is TRBD2 (6 bases). Germline CDR1 is SEHNR and CDR2 is FQNEAQ (reference sequence). This CDR3 region has 18 residues. Trimming removed 5 bases from V and 0 bases from J, with 17 bases in between. CDR3 DNA: TGTGCCAGCAGCCCGGCCCGGGAGCTTCGCTCTGGGGCCAACGTCCTGACTTTC. It yields the protein CASSPARELRSGANVLTF.

The J gene is TRBJ2-7, the V gene TRBV28, with D maybe TRBD1 (5 bases). The V end lost 6 bases, the J end lost 5 bases, and 14 bases lay between the germline ends. CDR1 and CDR2 from the germline V gene are MDHEN and SYDVKM. CDR3 length equals 13 residues. The CDR3 DNA reads TGTGCCAGCAGCCTGGTCAGGGCCAACGAGCAGTACTTC. Protein sequence: CASSLVRANEQYF.

The CDR3 DNA reads TGTGCCAGCAGCAAAGCCTGTGACAGCTACTATGGCTACACCTTC. Its protein is CASSKACDSYYGYTF. V usage is TRBV21-1 and J usage is TRBJ1-2; the table's TRBD1 call for D was not verified on the DNA. TRBV21-1 is an annotated pseudogene. The CDR3 totals 15 residues.

This clone was seen a handful of times. The gene calls are TRBV2 and TRBJ1-1, with TRBD1 matching 8 bases. V gave up 5 bases and J gave up 6 bases; unmatched junction bases: 14. This CDR3 has 16 amino acids. Germline CDR1 is SNHLY and CDR2 is FYNNEI. CDR3 protein: CASSPPRQGAQPEAFF. The CDR3, as DNA: TGTGCCAGCAGTCCCCCGCGGCAGGGGGCGCAGCCTGAAGCTTTCTTT. Full variable domain (rest looked up from reference TRBV2 and TRBJ1-1): EPEVTQTPSHQVTQMGQEVILRCVPISNHLYFYWYRQILGQKVEFLVSFYNNEISEKSEIFDDQFSVERPDGSNFTLKIRSTKLEDSAMYFCASSPPRQGAQPEAFFGQGTRLTVV.

J is TRBJ2-7 and V is TRBV2, with D unresolved. Between the trimmed V and J ends, which lost 6 bases and 3 bases, there was a span of 6 bases. The CDR3 runs 11 residues. Germline values: CDR1 SNHLY, CDR2 FYNNEI. CDR3 protein: CASSGNYEQYF. The DNA of the CDR3 is TGTGCCAGCAGCGGTAACTACGAGCAGTACTTC. Supplemented by reference TRBV2 and TRBJ2-7, the full variable domain reads EPEVTQTPSHQVTQMGQEVILRCVPISNHLYFYWYRQILGQKVEFLVSFYNNEISEKSEIFDDQFSVERPDGSNFTLKIRSTKLEDSAMYFCASSGNYEQYFGPGTRLTVT.

The CDR3 sequence is CASSQAPDRAGYEQYF. Written as DNA, the CDR3 is TGCGCCAGCAGCCAAGCCCCGGACAGGGCTGGCTACGAGCAGTACTTC. The chain links TRBV4-1 to TRBJ2-7; 8 nucleotides match TRBD1. The CDR3 sequence is 16 residues long. Trimming cost V 1 base and J 3 bases; bases outside gene matches: 8. The germline CDR1 and CDR2 sequences are MGHRA and YSYEKL.

This chain joins TRBV19 and TRBJ2-1, with 8 bases fitting TRBD2. The V gene's germline CDR1 is LNHDA and CDR2 SQIVND (reference sequence). The length of the CDR3 is 15 residues. The V segment lost 4 bases and the J segment 4 bases; nucleotides outside the gene matches: 6. CDR3: CASSSGSGTYNEQFF. The CDR3, as DNA: TGTGCCAGTAGTAGTGGTAGCGGGACTTACAATGAGCAGTTCTTC.

The chain's CDR3 is CASSSQGFLSYEQYF. The CDR3, as DNA: TGCGCCAGCAGTTCTCAGGGGTTCCTCTCCTACGAGCAGTACTTC. The chain is built from TRBV5-1 and TRBJ2-7; D perhaps matches TRBD1 (6 bases). The CDR3 spans 15 residues. V was pared by 5 bases and J by 0 bases, with 15 bases between. Germline V gene data show CDR1 as SGHRS and CDR2 as YFSETQ. Supplemented by reference TRBV5-1 and TRBJ2-7, the full variable domain reads KAGVTQTPRYLIKTRGQQVTLSCSPISGHRSVSWYQQTPGQGLQFLFEYFSETQRNKGNFPGRFSGRQFSNSRSEMNVSTLELGDSALYLCASSSQGFLSYEQYFGPGTRLTVT.

The rearrangement links TRBV9 to TRBJ1-3; TRBD1 matches at 9 bases. Germline loops: CDR1 SGDLS, CDR2 YYNGEE. The CDR3 is made up of 17 amino acids. V was pared by 3 bases and J by 0 bases, with 7 bases of the junction left unmatched. The CDR3 sequence: CASSGGQGKFSGNTIYF. The CDR3 DNA follows: TGTGCCAGCAGCGGGGGACAGGGAAAGTTCTCTGGAAACACCATATATTTT.

This clone appeared once. The V gene is TRBV9, the J gene TRBJ2-1, with TRBD2 matching 7 bases. J was trimmed by 1 base and V by 0 bases; bases with no gene match: 4. The CDR3 covers 16 residues. CDR1 and CDR2 from the germline V gene are SGDLS and YYNGEE. The CDR3, as DNA: TGTGCCAGCAGCGTAGTTGCGGGGGAGTCCTACAATGAGCAGTTCTTC. It codes for CASSVVAGESYNEQFF.

DNA for the CDR3: TGCACCAGCAGCCAAGATTCGACAGTCAACACTGAAGCTTTCTTT. Translating it yields CTSSQDSTVNTEAFF. The genes are TRBV1 and TRBJ1-1; the listed D gene, TRBD1, was not tested against the DNA. TRBV1 is noted as a pseudogene. This CDR3 has 15 residues.

This chain connects TRBV11-1 to TRBJ2-1; unclear D gene. The germline V gene encodes CDR1 SGHAT and CDR2 FQDESV (reference sequence). CDR3 length: 11 amino acids. V shed 3 bases and J shed 6 bases, with 3 bases lying between them. The CDR3 loop is CASSFGNEQFF. CDR3 sequence (DNA): TGTGCCAGCAGCTTCGGCAATGAGCAGTTCTTC. Based on the CDR3 plus reference TRBV11-1 and TRBJ2-1, the full variable domain is EAEVAQSPRYKITEKSQAVAFWCDPISGHATLYWYRQILGQGPELLVQFQDESVVDDSQLPKDRFSAERLKGVDSTLKIQPAELGDSAMYLCASSFGNEQFFGPGTRLTVL.

Only a few counts were recorded for this clone. V usage is TRBV5-1 and J usage is TRBJ1-2, with D possibly matching TRBD1 (6 bases). The CDR3 extends over 14 amino acids. Trimming cost V 2 bases and J 1 base, with 9 bases left between them. Per the germline V gene, CDR1 is SGHRS and CDR2 is YFSETQ. CDR3 amino acids: CASSFSGDNYGYTF. CDR3 DNA: TGCGCCAGCAGCTTTTCAGGGGATAACTATGGCTACACCTTC. Full variable domain (outside the CDR3, taken from reference TRBV5-1 and TRBJ1-2): KAGVTQTPRYLIKTRGQQVTLSCSPISGHRSVSWYQQTPGQGLQFLFEYFSETQRNKGNFPGRFSGRQFSNSRSEMNVSTLELGDSALYLCASSFSGDNYGYTFGSGTRLTVV.

The chain couples TRBV2 to TRBJ1-1; 7 bases fit TRBD1. The V gene end was trimmed by 8 bases and the J gene end by 1 base; junction bases not matched to a gene: 7. This CDR3 region has 14 residues. Germline V gives CDR1 SNHLY, CDR2 FYNNEI. The CDR3 protein is CASEGATTNTEAFF. The CDR3 DNA reads as TGTGCCAGCGAGGGGGCAACCACGAACACTGAAGCTTTCTTT.